This T cell receptor beta chain was captured in a study of OX40 agonist ivuxolimab in advanced cancers. Looking at the study overall: Patients got intravenous ivuxolimab at 0.01 to 10 mg/kg every 2 weeks.

The table lists this clone with a count of one. The method was immunoSEQ multiplex PCR; TCRdb's version includes in-frame clones alone and lacks a portion of them. The sample shows 61,000 or so clones, over 75% of them seen only once. CDR1 and CDR2 (germline): LNHNV, YYDKDF (reference sequence). The CDR3 is 16 residues long. Trimming shortened V by 0 bases and J by 1 base, and 12 bases separated the two germline ends. The J gene is TRBJ1-1, the V gene TRBV15; D not certain. The receptor comes from an adult with an advanced solid tumor such as melanoma, head and neck, liver or kidney cancer. The source was CD4+ or CD8+ T cells sorted from blood, collected in a trial of the OX40 agonist ivuxolimab. The CDR3: CATSRDPDGKNTEAFF. The CDR3 bases are TGTGCCACCAGCAGAGATCCGGACGGAAAGAACACTGAAGCTTTCTTT.